Listed below are T cell receptor beta chains from one sample, sequenced in a study of siplizumab effects on memory and regulatory T cells. Profiled with immunoSEQ multiplex PCR; TCRdb holds only in-frame clones, not every one. This sample carries some 110,000 clones, under 95% of them seen once, and the ten largest clones take approximately 0.32%. The sequenced material came from CD4+ T cells sorted from blood. The source is a human donor in good health. Both conserved end residues are part of each CDR3. The order of the fields is J gene, D gene, V gene, clone size, CDR3 protein, CDR3 DNA. A D gene is named only where the DNA matches it firmly. The listing skips clone size in some rows; elsewhere it reads once, few, many or a size class.

TRBJ2-3 | - | TRBV10-3 | - | CAISESGLGSTDTQYF | TGTGCCATCAGTGAGTCGGGACTGGGGAGCACAGATACGCAGTATTTT
TRBJ1-2 | TRBD1 | TRBV7-2 | once | CASSSATGNYGYTF | TGTGCCAGCAGCTCCGCGACAGGGAACTATGGCTACACCTTC
TRBJ1-2 | - | TRBV4-3 | - | CASSRTEGGSYGYTF | TGCGCCAGCAGCCGTACCGAGGGGGGGTCCTATGGCTACACCTTC
TRBJ2-2 | TRBD2 | TRBV19 | once | CASSITSGRALGELFF | TGTGCCAGTAGTATAACTAGCGGGAGGGCCTTGGGGGAGCTGTTTTTT
TRBJ2-5 | - | TRBV19 | - | CASSAAGAGEETQYF | TGTGCCAGTAGTGCAGCAGGGGCGGGGGAAGAGACCCAGTACTTC
TRBJ1-2 | - | TRBV10-1 | - | CASQGGADYGYTF | TGCGCCAGCCAGGGCGGGGCGGACTATGGCTACACCTTC
TRBJ1-1 | - | TRBV5-6 | - | CASSPGRSTEAFF | TGTGCCAGCAGCCCGGGCCGGAGCACTGAAGCTTTCTTT
TRBJ1-6 | - | TRBV6-6 | - | CASAPLGQFPSPLHF | TGTGCCAGTGCGCCTCTAGGACAGTTCCCTTCACCCCTCCACTTT
TRBJ1-1 | - | TRBV30 | - | CAWSDTYRIEAFF | TGTGCCTGGAGTGATACCTACAGGATTGAAGCTTTCTTT
TRBJ2-7 | - | TRBV11-2 | - | CASSPDMVYEQYF | TGTGCCAGCAGCCCAGACATGGTCTACGAGCAGTACTTC
TRBJ2-7 | - | TRBV18 | few | CASSPPSGQFYEQYF | TGTGCCAGCTCACCACCGTCTGGGCAGTTCTACGAGCAGTACTTC
TRBJ2-1 | TRBD1 | TRBV18 | - | CASSTDRDSYNEQFF | TGTGCCAGCTCAACGGACAGGGACTCCTACAATGAGCAGTTCTTC
TRBJ1-5 | TRBD1 | TRBV7-2 | - | CASSLGQGAPYSNQPQHF | TGTGCCAGCAGCTTAGGTCAGGGGGCCCCTTATAGCAATCAGCCCCAGCATTTT
TRBJ2-1 | - | TRBV5-1 | - | CASSFLGAMSYNEQFF | TGCGCCAGCAGCTTCTTGGGAGCGATGTCCTACAATGAGCAGTTCTTC
TRBJ2-7 | TRBD1 | TRBV5-5 | few | CASSLVSRTGGQQYF | TGTGCCAGCAGCTTAGTTTCCAGGACAGGGGGCCAGCAGTACTTC
TRBJ1-2 | - | TRBV10-1 | - | CASSPGRGGNEGYTF | TGCGCCAGCAGTCCTGGAAGGGGGGGAAATGAGGGCTACACCTTC
TRBJ2-5 | - | TRBV2 | - | CASSEGGTETQYF | TGTGCCAGCAGTGAAGGGGGAACTGAGACCCAGTACTTC
TRBJ1-5 | - | TRBV6-6 | - | CASSYSAGQPQHF | TGTGCCAGCAGTTACTCTGCTGGTCAGCCCCAGCATTTT
TRBJ1-4 | - | TRBV19 | - | CASRPSDRSEKLFF | TGTGCCAGTAGGCCCAGTGACAGGTCTGAAAAACTGTTTTTT
TRBJ2-3 | - | TRBV2 | - | CASSEENTDTQYF | TGTGCCAGCAGTGAAGAAAACACAGATACGCAGTATTTT
TRBJ1-6 | - | TRBV21-1 | once | CASSPGQGKNSPLHF | TGTGCCAGCAGCCCAGGACAGGGGAAAAATTCACCCCTCCACTTT
TRBJ1-1 | - | TRBV30 | - | CAWNRLAEAFF | TGTGCCTGGAACCGTCTCGCTGAAGCTTTCTTT
TRBJ2-5 | - | TRBV2 | - | CASSEVFQETQYF | TGTGCCAGCAGTGAGGTGTTCCAAGAGACCCAGTACTTC
TRBJ2-1 | TRBD2 | TRBV4-1 | - | CASSQEITSGGANEQFF | TGCGCCAGCAGCCAAGAGATAACTAGCGGGGGGGCAAATGAGCAGTTCTTC
TRBJ2-1 | TRBD2 | TRBV19 | - | CASSKLAGVQFF | TGTGCCAGTAGTAAGTTAGCGGGGGTACAGTTCTTC
TRBJ1-2 | - | TRBV10-3 | - | CAISPQGGYGYTF | TGTGCCATCAGCCCACAGGGAGGCTATGGCTACACCTTC
TRBJ2-2 | - | TRBV15 | once | CATSRGLPANTGELFF | TGTGCCACCAGCAGAGGACTGCCCGCTAACACCGGGGAGCTGTTTTTT
TRBJ2-7 | - | TRBV19 | - | CASSMDRSRDEQYF | TGTGCCAGTAGTATGGACCGGAGTCGGGACGAGCAGTACTTC
TRBJ1-1 | - | TRBV5-1 | - | CASSSGQPNTEAFF | TGCGCCAGCAGCTCCGGACAGCCGAACACTGAAGCTTTCTTT
TRBJ1-5 | - | TRBV18 | - | CASSLSLGQPQHF | TGTGCCAGCTCACTTTCTTTGGGTCAGCCCCAGCATTTT
TRBJ2-1 | TRBD2 | TRBV6-6 | - | CASSYWASGGYEQFF | TGTGCCAGCAGTTACTGGGCTAGCGGGGGTTATGAGCAGTTCTTC
TRBJ2-3 | TRBD2 | TRBV11-2 | - | CASSSGTSGTDTQYF | TGTGCCAGCAGCTCCGGGACTAGCGGCACAGATACGCAGTATTTT
TRBJ1-1 | - | TRBV5-1 | - | CASSSLEGDTEAFF | TGCGCCAGCAGCTCCCTCGAGGGAGACACTGAAGCTTTCTTT
TRBJ2-1 | TRBD2 | TRBV10-3 | once | CATFNSGSSYNEQFF | TGTGCCACATTTAATAGCGGGAGCTCCTACAATGAGCAGTTCTTC
TRBJ2-1 | TRBD2 | TRBV11-1 | - | CASSFPAGASYNEQFF | TGTGCCAGCAGCTTTCCAGCGGGGGCCTCCTACAATGAGCAGTTCTTC
TRBJ1-1 | - | TRBV7-3 | - | CASSLTGNTEAFF | TGTGCCAGCAGCTTAACAGGGAACACTGAAGCTTTCTTT
TRBJ2-3 | TRBD1 | TRBV5-1 | - | CASSLVGTGTDTQYF | TGCGCCAGCAGCTTGGTTGGGACAGGGACAGATACGCAGTATTTT
TRBJ1-3 | - | TRBV9 | - | CASSVVTGLSGNTIYF | TGTGCCAGCAGCGTAGTGACCGGACTGTCCGGAAACACCATATATTTT
TRBJ2-7 | - | TRBV11-2 | once | CASSLPGTLYEQYF | TGTGCCAGCAGCTTACCCGGGACCCTCTACGAGCAGTACTTC
TRBJ2-3 | - | TRBV9 | - | CASSAKVDTDTQYF | TGTGCCAGCAGCGCGAAGGTGGACACAGATACGCAGTATTTT
TRBJ2-1 | - | TRBV27 | - | CASSSVDNEQFF | TGTGCCAGCAGTTCCGTGGACAATGAGCAGTTCTTC
TRBJ2-1 | - | TRBV30 | - | CAWSPDRYNEQFF | TGTGCCTGGAGCCCGGACCGGTACAATGAGCAGTTCTTC
TRBJ1-1 | TRBD1 | TRBV5-1 | - | CASSKFPGQSIGITEAFF | TGCGCCAGCAGCAAATTCCCGGGACAGTCAATTGGGATCACTGAAGCTTTCTTT
TRBJ1-4 | - | TRBV7-8 | - | CASSRFNEKLFF | TGTGCCAGCAGCCGGTTTAATGAAAAACTGTTTTTT
TRBJ2-7 | - | TRBV15 | - | CATSRDLDRQYEQYF | TGTGCCACCAGCAGAGATCTGGACAGACAATACGAGCAGTACTTC
TRBJ1-2 | - | TRBV6-5 | - | CASSYRGARGYTF | TGTGCCAGCAGTTACCGGGGGGCTAGAGGCTACACCTTC
TRBJ2-3 | TRBD2 | TRBV10-3 | once | CAMGEGGADTQYF | TGTGCCATGGGGGAGGGCGGGGCAGATACGCAGTATTTT
TRBJ1-4 | - | TRBV5-1 | - | CASRTGATNEKLFF | TGCGCCAGCCGGACCGGGGCAACTAATGAAAAACTGTTTTTT
TRBJ2-5 | - | TRBV28 | - | CASSSTRTQYF | TGTGCCAGCTCCTCTACCCGGACCCAGTACTTC
TRBJ2-2 | TRBD2 | TRBV9 | - | CASSFSGGYTGELFF | TGTGCCAGCAGCTTTAGCGGGGGGTATACCGGGGAGCTGTTTTTT